This T cell receptor (beta chain) was captured by sequencing in a study of blood T cell repertoires in COVID-19. At the level of the study: PBMCs, B-cell-depleted T cells, or T cells provided the cDNA or gDNA that made up the material.

Original processing methods: Reference gene primer amplification in the assay estimated nucleated cell counts. Measured with immunoSEQ multiplex PCR; TCRdb has only the in-frame clones, and not every one. V and J calls and clone size are as listed in that table; D and trimming were resolved from the DNA. The data contain 45,000 to 60,000 clones, around 89% of them singletons. The CDR3 is 13 residues long. After removal of 4 bases from V and 2 bases from J, the junction contained 3 bases not matched to a gene. Germline-derived CDR1 and CDR2 are SGHRS and YFSETQ. The sequencing sample was made of peripheral blood. This sequence originates from a human donor in a cohort sampled during active COVID-19. The V gene is TRBV5-1, the J gene TRBJ2-7; 7 nucleotides align to TRBD1. The DNA of the CDR3 is TGCGCCAGCAGCGGGACAGCCGCCTACGAGCAGTACTTC. It is translated as CASSGTAAYEQYF.